The clone carrying this T cell receptor (beta chain) was detected many times. Its antigen is undetermined. Looked up from germline, CDR1 is SGHAT and CDR2 is FQDESV (reference sequence). V shed 5 bases and J shed 3 bases, with 13 bases lying between them. This CDR3 comprises 14 residues. This record comes from a study of regulatory T cells in long-lasting Graves disease. Points from the study as a whole: When disease was persistent, TRBV28, TRBJ1-2 and TRBJ2-5 were the favored segments.

The time point is: newly diagnosed GD, antithyroid drugs for less than 3 months. PBMC-extracted RNA yielded the TCR library. Construction of the TCR beta libraries employed iRepertoire HTBI primers in conjunction with Arm-PCR of CDR3 regions. A single record per CDR3 protein comes from TCRdb applying MiXCR to the multiplex PCR reads. The sample lists roughly 510,000 distinct CDR3 sequences; about 16% were seen once. The same data also contributed to another study, on T cells in Graves' hyperthyroidism and ophthalmopathy.

This TCR was recovered from a man younger than 30 with Graves disease. Specimen: peripheral blood mononuclear cells (PBMCs), collected at new diagnosis, from a patient treated with antithyroid drugs. The rearrangement links TRBV11-1 to TRBJ1-1; TRBD1 might be the D (5 bases). In DNA, the CDR3 is TGTGCCAGCAGCCTGGGGATGGGGGACACTGAAGCTTTCTTT. Translated, it gives CASSLGMGDTEAFF.